This T cell receptor (beta chain) came from a study of T cell responses to AZD1222 COVID-19 vaccine (dated by TCRdb to about 2021). General notes on the study: TCR sequencing covered about 230 trial participants: 207 given two doses of AZD1222 and 26 given two doses of MenACWY control vaccine. Trial participants were enrolled by age into 18-55, 56-69 and 70-plus year subgroups, with around 140, 26 and 57 TCR-sequenced participants respectively.

The time point label, read with the paper, signifies: about 28 days (+/-7) after the second vaccine dose. Because spike-specific TCR depth and breadth did not differ between the two schedules, AZD1222 recipients who got a second dose at roughly 4 weeks were pooled with those who got a second dose at roughly 12 weeks. The vaccinee samples were drawn from two UK trials, COV001 and COV002, one of which was a single-blind randomized controlled phase 2/3 trial testing AZD1222 (ChAdOx1 nCoV-19) in healthy adults. For TCRbeta chain sequencing, PBMC samples were collected from trial participants at day 0 and at day 28 after the second dose. Results the study describes overall, beyond this receptor: Epitopes outside the regions mutated in the B.1.351 and B.1.1.7 variants were reportedly recognized by nearly half of the unique spike-specific TCRs. Vaccine-associated CD4 TCRs spanned the whole spike protein, with dominant responses in regions 160-218 and 743-854. Because no samples from the day 14 peak response were available, repertoires could be characterized only after the peak T cell response. Participants were mostly white British, with more females than males. The authors suggested clonal diversity may have been underestimated. Conclusions about previously exposed vaccinees are limited, since just five or six AZD1222 recipients were seropositive for SARS-CoV-2 at baseline. In the small 56-69-year group, the increase in depth fell short of significance, most likely because of low power. After two AZD1222 doses, both the breadth and the depth of spike-specific TCRs were significantly higher than at day 0 and than in MenACWY recipients.

The CDR3 regions of human TCRbeta chains were subjected to immunosequencing. Under the source paper's analysis protocol: Repertoire TCRs were checked for matches against a reference library of SARS-CoV-2-specific TCRs that had been generated using the MIRA antigen-specificity platform. Breadth was defined as the fraction of unique TCRs that were SARS-CoV-2-associated, and depth was defined as the fraction of total T cells that were SARS-CoV-2-associated. Using the MIRA data, each spike-specific TCR was assigned both to the spike region to which the TCR was reactive and to a CD4 or CD8 class. Log10-transformed breadth and depth values were compared by one-way ANOVA with Sidak's multiple comparisons tests. In its TCRdb copy, this immuneACCESS table keeps in-frame sequences only and misses some clones. Where compared with another copy, unresolved V genes explain less than half of these, and the others have no known cause. V and J calls and clone size are as listed in that table; D and trimming were resolved from the DNA. The sample records approximately 140,000 clones, about 90% of which are singletons. The ten largest clonotypes hold 9.3% of the sample.

Trimming at the junction amounts to 6 bases on V and 3 bases on J, and the germline ends lie 12 bases apart. The CDR3 runs 14 residues from the cysteine to the phenylalanine. Only the CDR3 DNA stays, 42 bases, in frame from base 1. Looking up the germline V gene (reference sequence) yields CDR1 LNHDA and CDR2 SQIVND. Regarding this clone: Its antigen is unknown. Base qualities are not at hand, and no much larger clone is one base apart.

The source of this sequence is an adult who received the AZD1222 COVID-19 vaccine. This specimen was peripheral blood, taken 28 days after the second AZD1222 dose. Recombination connected TRBV19 to TRBJ1-3; the D gene is possibly TRBD1, with 6 bases matching. Here the CDR3 is given as CASSVTGNGNTIYF. The DNA reads TGTGCCAGTAGCGTAACAGGGAATGGAAACACCATATATTTT.